The 5 T cell receptor beta chains below all came from one sample that was sequenced in a study of breast tumors, draining lymph nodes, adjacent tissues. TCRdb re-analysed the multiplex PCR reads in MiXCR, keeping a single row per CDR3 protein. The sample has a few hundred thousand distinct CDR3 sequences; under 40% are singletons. Samples came from axillary lymph nodes draining the breast cancer. The sample consisted of axillary lymph node tissue. The receptors here all came from a female donor with breast cancer. Some clones in this sample may be carry-over from other donors' samples.

Concerning this clonotype itself: One base away lies a much larger clone, so this may be a sequencing read error. V gene TRBV7-2 combines with J gene TRBJ2-6; D is possibly TRBD2 (6 bases). This CDR3 has 15 amino acids. Germline CDR1 is SGHTA and CDR2 is FQGNSA. The CDR3 spells CASSSPGRGTNVLPF. The CDR3 DNA reads TGTGCCAGCAGCTCCCCGGGACGGGGGACCAACGTCCTGCCTTTC.

The chain has TRBV9 and TRBJ2-5; 10 nucleotides align to TRBD1. CDR1 and CDR2 from the germline V gene are SGDLS and YYNGEE. V lost 4 bases and J lost 5; bases outside the gene matches: 11. This CDR3 is built from 16 residues. CDR3 sequence (DNA): TGTGCCAGCAGCCTCATCGGGGACAGGGGAGGGGAGACCCAGTACTTC. It is translated as CASSLIGDRGGETQYF.

Notes on this clonotype: Compared with germline, one end of the junction differs, possibly owing to a read error. V gene TRBV19 combines with J gene TRBJ2-6, with 10 nucleotides matching TRBD1. Per the germline V gene, CDR1 is LNHDA and CDR2 is SQIVND (reference sequence). This CDR3 has 14 residues. CDR3 in DNA: TGTGCCAGTAGCGTCGGGACAGGGGTCAACGTCCTGACTTTC. This encodes CASSVGTGVNVLTF.

The genes are TRBV20-1 and TRBJ1-2; 8 nucleotides line up with TRBD1. V trimming: 5 bases; J trimming: 8 bases; junction bases outside the gene matches: 7. CDR1 and CDR2 (germline): DFQATT, SNEGSKA (reference sequence). The CDR3 is 12 amino acids. The chain's CDR3 is CSAWGQVWGYTF. Written as DNA, the CDR3 is TGCAGTGCTTGGGGACAGGTTTGGGGCTACACCTTC.

The chain uses TRBV20-1 and TRBJ1-5, with TRBD1 identical over 7 bases. The germline CDR1 and CDR2 sequences are DFQATT and SNEGSKA (reference sequence). This CDR3 is built from 14 residues. Losses at the gene ends were 3 bases for V and 5 bases for J; bases not matched to a gene: 7. The CDR3 DNA sequence: TGCAGTGCTAGCGGACAGGTTCGCGATCAGCCCCAGCATTTT. Its protein product is CSASGQVRDQPQHF.